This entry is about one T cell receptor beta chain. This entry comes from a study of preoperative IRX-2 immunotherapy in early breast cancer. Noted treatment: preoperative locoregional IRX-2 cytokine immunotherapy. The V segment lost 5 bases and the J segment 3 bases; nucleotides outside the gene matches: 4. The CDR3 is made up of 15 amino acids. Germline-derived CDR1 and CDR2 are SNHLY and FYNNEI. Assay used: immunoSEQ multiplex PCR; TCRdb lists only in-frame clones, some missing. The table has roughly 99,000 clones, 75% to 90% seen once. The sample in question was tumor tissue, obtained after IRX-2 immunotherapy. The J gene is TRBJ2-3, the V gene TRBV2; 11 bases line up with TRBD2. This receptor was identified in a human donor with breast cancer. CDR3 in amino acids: CASSFLAGGTDTQYF. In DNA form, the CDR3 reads TGTGCCAGCAGTTTCCTAGCGGGAGGTACAGATACGCAGTATTTT.